These 18 T cell receptor beta chains share one sample of origin, sequenced in a study of control samples from healthy donors and cancer patients. Clones were sequenced by immunoSEQ multiplex PCR, and TCRdb holds only the in-frame ones, with some missing. The sample has under 200,000 clones, about 95% seen once. Sequenced material: PBMCs. All receptors come from a man in his 60s with colorectal cancer.

The chain combines TRBV19 with TRBJ2-7; D ambiguous. This CDR3 region has 14 residues. V was shortened by 2 bases and J by 6 bases, with 14 bases between the two germline ends. Germline loops: CDR1 LNHDA, CDR2 SQIVND (reference sequence). The CDR3, as DNA: TGTGCCAGTAGTATAAGCCATCCCTGGGGCGAGCAGTACTTC. Its protein is CASSISHPWGEQYF.

This chain uses TRBV5-5 with TRBJ2-7, with 9 bases matching TRBD1. The CDR3 spans 16 residues. The trim removed 4 bases at V and 3 bases at J, leaving 11 bases unmatched. CDR1 and CDR2 (germline): SGHKS, YYEKEE (reference sequence). For the CDR3, the DNA is TGTGCCAGCAGCCAGGCCGGACAGGGGAAAGTCTACGAGCAGTACTTC. This gives the protein CASSQAGQGKVYEQYF.

The genes are TRBV7-8 and TRBJ1-6; TRBD1 matches at 8 bases. Trimming took 1 base from V and 10 from J; bases not matched to a gene: 6. The germline gives CDR1 SGHVS, CDR2 FQNEAQ. This CDR3 region has 15 residues. The CDR3 DNA is TGTGCCAGCAGCTTAGGGGACAGGTTAAGATCACCCCTCCACTTT. Translating it yields CASSLGDRLRSPLHF.

CDR3 amino acids: CASLAGAPPDTQYF. The DNA for the CDR3 is TGTGCCAGTCTAGCGGGGGCCCCTCCAGATACGCAGTATTTT. This chain joins TRBV2 and TRBJ2-3, with 10 positions matching TRBD2. This CDR3 has 14 residues. Losses at the gene ends were 9 bases for V and 4 bases for J; bases not matched to a gene: 7. Germline V gene sequence: CDR1 SNHLY, CDR2 FYNNEI.

The chain employs TRBV14 and TRBJ2-3; D gene unclear. Trimming left V 0 bases short and J 5 bases short, with 12 bases between. Germline-derived CDR1 and CDR2 are SGHDN and FVKESK. This CDR3 spans 15 amino acids. As DNA, the CDR3 is TGTGCCAGCAGCCAAGATTTGCCCCGGCGAGATACGCAGTATTTT. Residues: CASSQDLPRRDTQYF.

The CDR3 DNA follows: TGTGCCAGTAGTATACAGCTCACAGATACGCAGTATTTT. Its translation is CASSIQLTDTQYF. This sequence joins TRBV19 and TRBJ2-3; D unclear. The CDR3 is 13 residues long. Trimming pared 2 bases from V and 2 bases from J, leaving 5 bases between. The germline CDR1 and CDR2 sequences are LNHDA and SQIVND (reference sequence).

The chain recombines TRBV5-1 with TRBJ2-2, with D perhaps matching TRBD2 (5 bases). CDR1 is SGHRS, CDR2 YFSETQ, per germline. The CDR3 covers 18 residues. With 0 bases removed from V and 1 base from J, the gap between germline ends came to 16 bases. This chain's CDR3 is CASSLGAARARNTGELFF. CDR3 DNA sequence: TGCGCCAGCAGCTTGGGGGCAGCGAGGGCACGGAACACCGGGGAGCTGTTTTTT.

This chain links TRBV3-1 (or the pseudogene TRBV3-2) with TRBJ1-1; no clear D. V lost 3 bases and J 3 bases, leaving 11 bases between the germline ends. This CDR3 has 14 residues. CDR1 is LGHDT and CDR2 is YNNKEL in the germline V gene (reference sequence). CDR3 DNA: TGTGCCAGCAGCCAGGGTCAGAAACACACTGAAGCTTTCTTT. Translated: CASSQGQKHTEAFF.

The chain carries TRBV6-6 and TRBJ1-6, with TRBD1 as a possible D gene (5 bases). Germline-derived CDR1 and CDR2 are MNHNY and SVGAGI (reference sequence). Trimming pared 5 bases from V and 9 bases from J, leaving 26 bases between. The CDR3 is 18 amino acids. CDR3 residues: CASSLTTNWQGRPSPLHF. The CDR3 DNA is TGTGCCAGCAGTCTTACGACAAATTGGCAGGGTAGGCCTTCACCCCTCCACTTT.

The genes are TRBV19 and TRBJ2-1; D ambiguous. CDR1 and CDR2 from the germline V gene are LNHDA and SQIVND (reference sequence). This CDR3 comprises 12 residues. Trimming shortened V by 5 bases and J by 9 bases, and 11 bases separated the two germline ends. The CDR3 protein is CASSPSRSEQFF. As DNA, the CDR3 is TGTGCCAGTAGTCCCAGTCGGAGTGAGCAGTTCTTC.

This clone was counted once. The chain is built from TRBV10-1 and TRBJ2-3; no definite D call. Germline loops: CDR1 WNHNN, CDR2 SYGVQD (reference sequence). The V and J ends lost 10 bases and 2 bases respectively, with 13 bases between them. The CDR3 covers 13 residues. CDR3 DNA: TGCGCCACCGAGACAAACTCCACAGATACGCAGTATTTT. It encodes CATETNSTDTQYF.

The V call is TRBV19, the J call TRBJ2-1; 10 bases map to TRBD1. V shed 10 bases, J shed 8 bases, and the junction held 8 bases outside the gene matches. The germline V gene has CDR1 LNHDA and CDR2 SQIVND (reference sequence). CDR3 length: 13 amino acids. In nucleotides, the CDR3 is TGTGCCACCGGACAGGGGGGGAATGATGAGCAGTTCTTC. This codes for CATGQGGNDEQFF.

Here the CDR3 reads CASSGSGGKQFF. The CDR3 nucleotides read TGTGCCAGCAGTGGTAGCGGGGGGAAGCAGTTCTTC. This chain connects TRBV12-3 or TRBV12-4 to TRBJ2-1, with TRBD2 matching over 10 bases. CDR3 size: 12 residues. V gave up 5 bases and J gave up 11 bases; unmatched junction bases: 3.

V usage is TRBV28 and J usage is TRBJ1-2, with TRBD1 matching over 7 bases. CDR1 is MDHEN, CDR2 SYDVKM, per germline. The CDR3 runs to 15 residues. The J segment lost 3 bases and the V segment lost 5 bases, leaving 9 bases of the junction unmatched. CDR3 in amino acids: CASSIPGTEYYGYTF. The CDR3 nucleotides are TGTGCCAGCAGTATCCCCGGGACAGAGTACTATGGCTACACCTTC.

This sequence joins TRBV12-1 and TRBJ2-7; the table's D gene call, TRBD2, was not cross checked with the DNA. TRBV12-1 is given as a pseudogene. The CDR3 sequence is 13 residues long. The CDR3 DNA reads TGTGCCAGCAGCTTTGTCGGGTGCGACGAGCAGTACTTC. This gives the protein CASSFVGCDEQYF.

The count of this clone is one. The chain has TRBV9 and TRBJ2-7; D perhaps matches TRBD1 (6 bases). The CDR3 loop spans 14 amino acids. V was clipped by 3 bases and J by 2 bases, with 12 bases between them. Germline lookup yields CDR1 SGDLS and CDR2 YYNGEE. Here the CDR3 reads CASSATQGTYEQYF. The DNA of the CDR3 is TGTGCCAGCAGCGCCACACAGGGCACCTACGAGCAGTACTTC.

The genes are TRBV2 and TRBJ2-7, with D perhaps TRBD1 (6 bases). Germline CDR1 is SNHLY and CDR2 is FYNNEI. Between the trimmed V and J ends, which lost 7 bases and 5 bases, there was a span of 15 bases. The CDR3 runs to 13 residues. The CDR3 here is CASTSGVYHEQYF. The CDR3 DNA is TGTGCCAGCACCTCAGGGGTATACCACGAGCAGTACTTC.

The chain recombines TRBV4-2 with TRBJ1-5; no clear D gene. This CDR3 has 15 residues. V was trimmed by 0 bases and J by 1 base, leaving 7 bases between them. Germline CDR1 reads LGHNA; CDR2 reads YNFKEQ. This chain's CDR3 is CASSQESASNQPQHF. The CDR3 nucleotides read TGTGCCAGCAGCCAAGAAAGCGCAAGCAATCAGCCCCAGCATTTT.